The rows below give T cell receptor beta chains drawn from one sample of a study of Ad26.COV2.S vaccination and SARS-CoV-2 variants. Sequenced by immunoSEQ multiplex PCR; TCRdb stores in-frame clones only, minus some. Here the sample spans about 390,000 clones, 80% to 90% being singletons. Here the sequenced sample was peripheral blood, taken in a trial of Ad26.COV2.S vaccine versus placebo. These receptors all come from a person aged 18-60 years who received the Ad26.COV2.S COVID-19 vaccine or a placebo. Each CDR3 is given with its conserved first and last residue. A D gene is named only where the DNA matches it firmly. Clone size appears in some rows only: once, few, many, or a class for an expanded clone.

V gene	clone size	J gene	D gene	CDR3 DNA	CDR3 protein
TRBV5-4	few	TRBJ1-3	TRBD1	TGTGCCAGCAGCGACCAGGGGGCGCATAGAAACACCATATATTTT	CASSDQGAHRNTIYF
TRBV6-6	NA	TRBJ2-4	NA	TGTGCCAGCAGTTTTCCAGGATCAAACATTCAGTACTTC	CASSFPGSNIQYF
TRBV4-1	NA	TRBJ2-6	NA	TGCGCCAGCAGCTTAGGACACTCTGGGGCCAACGTCCTGACTTTC	CASSLGHSGANVLTF
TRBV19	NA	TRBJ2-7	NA	TGTGCCAGTAGTAAGACGGAGTATCTCTCCTACGAGCAGTACTTC	CASSKTEYLSYEQYF
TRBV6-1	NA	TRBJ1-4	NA	TGTGCCAGCAGTGAACACCTCCTTCAAGGGATTGCTAATGAAAAACTGTTTTTT	CASSEHLLQGIANEKLFF
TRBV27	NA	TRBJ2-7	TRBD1	TGTGCCAGCAGACGGACAGGGGGAAAGGTGTACGAGCAGTACTTC	CASRRTGGKVYEQYF
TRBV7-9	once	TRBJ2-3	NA	TGTGCCAGCAGCTTATCCAGGTTACTCACAGATACGCAGTATTTT	CASSLSRLLTDTQYF
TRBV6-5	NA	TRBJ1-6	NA	TGTGCCAGCAAGGGGACACTAGCCAATTCACCCCTCCACTTT	CASKGTLANSPLHF
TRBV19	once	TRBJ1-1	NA	TGTGCCAGTAGGAAAGTCCAGGGTAACACTGAAGCTTTCTTT	CASRKVQGNTEAFF
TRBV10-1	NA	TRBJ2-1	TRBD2	TGCGCCAGCAGTGACTCAATGACTAGCGGGGGCGCCGGGGGATCCTACAATGAGCAGTTCTTC	CASSDSMTSGGAGGSYNEQFF
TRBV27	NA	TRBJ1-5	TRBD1	TGTGCCAGCAGCCAGGGGGGCAGCAATCAGCCCCAGCATTTT	CASSQGGSNQPQHF
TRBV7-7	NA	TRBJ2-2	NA	TGTGCCAGCAGCCCCGGCTCGCCCACCGGGGAGCTGTTTTTT	CASSPGSPTGELFF
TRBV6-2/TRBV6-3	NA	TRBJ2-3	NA	TGTGCCAGCAGTTACATGCAGGGCCGCTCCACAGATACGCAGTATTTT	CASSYMQGRSTDTQYF
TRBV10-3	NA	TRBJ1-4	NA	TGTGCCATCAGTGAGGGCGTGAGGGACAATGAGGAAAAACTGTTTTTT	CAISEGVRDNEEKLFF
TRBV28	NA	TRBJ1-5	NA	TGTGCCAGCAGGAGAGGGGACGGTCAAATTGTTCCCCAGCATTTT	CASRRGDGQIVPQHF
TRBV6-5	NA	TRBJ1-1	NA	TGTGCCAGCAGTTACTCTTCCAGCCCGGCTAATACTGAAGCTTTCTTT	CASSYSSSPANTEAFF
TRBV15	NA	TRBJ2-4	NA	TGTGCCACCAGCAGAGATGCACAGGGAGCCAAAAACATTCAGTACTTC	CATSRDAQGAKNIQYF
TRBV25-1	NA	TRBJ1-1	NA	TGTGCCACGTCCTATAACACTGAAGCTTTCTTT	CATSYNTEAFF
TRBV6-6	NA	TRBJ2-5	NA	TGTGCCAGCAGTTATCTTTTGGCGGAAGAGACCCAGTACTTC	CASSYLLAEETQYF
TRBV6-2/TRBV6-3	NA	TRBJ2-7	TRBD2	TGTGCCAGCAGTTACTCTGTAGCGGGGGGCTACGAGCAGTACTTC	CASSYSVAGGYEQYF
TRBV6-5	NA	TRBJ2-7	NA	TGTGCCAGCAGACGGGGCTATAGCTCCTACGAGCAGTACTTC	CASRRGYSSYEQYF
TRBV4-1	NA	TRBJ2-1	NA	TGCGCCAGCAGCCGAGGGGCTAGCGACAATGAGCAGTTCTTC	CASSRGASDNEQFF
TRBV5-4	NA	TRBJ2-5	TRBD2	TGTGCCAGCAGCTCAGGACTAGCGGGGGGCGGGCAAGAGACCCAGTACTTC	CASSSGLAGGGQETQYF
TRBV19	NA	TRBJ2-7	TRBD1	TGTGCCAGTAGTATAGGCTACGGGACAGCCTACGAGCAGTACTTC	CASSIGYGTAYEQYF
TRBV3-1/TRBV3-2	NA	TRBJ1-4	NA	TGTGCCAGCAGCCAAGGGATCGGTATGGGGCAGGGAAAAGGAAAACTGTTTTTT	CASSQGIGMGQGKGKLFF
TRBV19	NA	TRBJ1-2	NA	TGTGCCAGTAGTATTAGGCGGACAAGGCGGTCGGCTAACTATGGCTACACCTTC	CASSIRRTRRSANYGYTF
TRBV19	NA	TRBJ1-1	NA	TGTGCCAGTAGAGGTGGAGTTGGGAACACTGAAGCTTTCTTT	CASRGGVGNTEAFF
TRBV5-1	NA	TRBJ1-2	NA	TGCGCCAGCAGCCCTTATTGGGCAGGGGCTGAGGCTAACTATGGCTACACCTTC	CASSPYWAGAEANYGYTF
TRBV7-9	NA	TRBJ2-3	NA	TGTGCCAGCAGCCCCGGGGAGCGTGGGACAGATACGCAGTATTTT	CASSPGERGTDTQYF
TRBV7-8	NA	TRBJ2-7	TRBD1	TGTGCCAGCAGCCACCGACAGGGTATTCTCTACGAGCAGTACTTC	CASSHRQGILYEQYF
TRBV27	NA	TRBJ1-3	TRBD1	TGTGCCAGCAGTTTAGACAGGGGGCTCGGAAACACCATATATTTT	CASSLDRGLGNTIYF
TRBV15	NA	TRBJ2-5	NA	TGTGCCACCAGCAGAGCGGGGGGCCGGGAGACCCAGTACTTC	CATSRAGGRETQYF
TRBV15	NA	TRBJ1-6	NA	TGTGCCACTTCCACGGATTATAATTCACCCCTCCACTTT	CATSTDYNSPLHF
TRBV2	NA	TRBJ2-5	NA	TGTGCCAGCAGGGATCGGGCCTTTACGGGGTACCAAGAGACCCAGTACTTC	CASRDRAFTGYQETQYF
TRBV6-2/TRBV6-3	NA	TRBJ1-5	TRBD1	TGTGCCAGCAGTAGGACAGGGTATGAACATCAGCCCCAGCATTTT	CASSRTGYEHQPQHF
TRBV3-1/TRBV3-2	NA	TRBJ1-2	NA	TGTGCCAGCAGCGGACCACAGACCTATGGCTACACCTTC	CASSGPQTYGYTF
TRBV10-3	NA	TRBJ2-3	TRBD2	TGTGCCATCAGAACGGGACTAGCGGGGGACGTCACAACCACAGATACGCAGTATTTT	CAIRTGLAGDVTTTDTQYF
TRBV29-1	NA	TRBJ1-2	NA	TGCAGCGTTGAACGGGGAAGCTACACCTTC	CSVERGSYTF
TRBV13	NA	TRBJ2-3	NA	TGTGCCAGCAGCTTATATACCCGTTACACAGATACGCAGTATTTT	CASSLYTRYTDTQYF
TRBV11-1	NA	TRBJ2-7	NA	TGTGCCAGCAGCGCTAGTCCGGGCTACGAGCAGTACTTC	CASSASPGYEQYF
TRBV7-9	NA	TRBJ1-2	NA	TGTGCCAGCACCAACGCGGGCCTTAACTATGGCTACACCTTC	CASTNAGLNYGYTF
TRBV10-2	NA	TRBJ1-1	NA	TGCGCCACAAAGACCGAGGCGAACACTGAAGCTTTCTTT	CATKTEANTEAFF
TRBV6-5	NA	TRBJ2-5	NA	TGTGCCAGCGCACCGACAGGCTCTAACAGAGAGACCCAGTACTTC	CASAPTGSNRETQYF
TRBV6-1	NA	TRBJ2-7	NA	TGTGCCAGCAGTGAAGATCCTGCCGAGCAGTACTTC	CASSEDPAEQYF
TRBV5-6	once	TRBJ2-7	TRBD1	TGTGCCAGCAGCACGACGACAGGGGACGGCGAGCAGTACTTC	CASSTTTGDGEQYF
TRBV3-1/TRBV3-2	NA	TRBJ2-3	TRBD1	TGTGCCAGCAGCCACCGGACAGGGGCTAGCACAGATACGCAGTATTTT	CASSHRTGASTDTQYF
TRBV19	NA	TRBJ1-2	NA	TGTGCCAGTAGTATAGAGGACGGACGCTATGGCTACACCTTC	CASSIEDGRYGYTF
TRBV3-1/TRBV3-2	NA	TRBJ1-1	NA	TGTGCCAGCAGCCATGGTTTCGGGCAAAACCGGATTTTCTTT	CASSHGFGQNRIFF
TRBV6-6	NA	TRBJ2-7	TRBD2	TGTGCCAGCAGCACCCCTAGCGGTCCGCTCTACGAGCAGTACTTC	CASSTPSGPLYEQYF
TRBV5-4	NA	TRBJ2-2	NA	TGTGCCAGCAGCTCCCCAGGGGATCCGGACACCGGGGAGCTGTTTTTT	CASSSPGDPDTGELFF
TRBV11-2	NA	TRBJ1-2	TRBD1	TGTGCCAGCAGTCCGGGACAGGGCCTCGGCTACACCTTC	CASSPGQGLGYTF
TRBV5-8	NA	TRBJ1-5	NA	TGTGCCAGCAGCTTTGACGGGGATCAGCCCCAGCATTTT	CASSFDGDQPQHF